This TCR beta chain was documented in a study of control samples from healthy donors and cancer patients. The table came from immunoSEQ multiplex PCR; TCRdb's copy has only in-frame clones and leaves some out. The repertoire holds tens of thousands of clones, roughly 80% seen once, with over 12% in the top ten. Germline CDR1 GTSNPN, CDR2 SVGIG (reference sequence). The CDR3 sequence is 13 residues long. V lost 2 bases and J lost 10; bases outside the gene matches: 4. The receptor's source is a man in his forties or fifties in good health. Specimen: blood. The chain combines TRBV30 with TRBJ2-1; 11 nucleotides align to TRBD2. CDR3 DNA: TGTGCCTGGAGTTACCTAGCGGGAGGCGAGCAGTTCTTC. Protein product: CAWSYLAGGEQFF.